The 10 T cell receptor beta chains presented below share a single source sample, sequenced in a study of cytomegalovirus exposure and HLA in healthy donors. The PCR had 60 Vbeta and 13 Jbeta primers. Some clones are missing from TCRdb's copy, which holds only in-frame ones; the method was immunoSEQ multiplex PCR. This sample's clone table lists around 100,000 clones. The sequenced sample consisted of PBMCs. The receptors stem from a young man in good health and CMV-seronegative.

This rearrangement joins TRBV7-2 to TRBJ1-4; perhaps TRBD1 as D (6 bases). Germline assignment: CDR1 SGHTA and CDR2 FQGNSA. This CDR3 is 16 amino acids long. Trimming shortened V by 2 bases and J by 8 bases, and 18 bases separated the two germline ends. The CDR3 loop reads CASSLWLAGAREKLFF. CDR3 DNA: TGTGCCAGCAGCTTATGGTTAGCGGGGGCGCGGGAAAAACTGTTTTTT. Full variable domain (missing parts from reference TRBV7-2 and TRBJ1-4): GAGVSQSPSNKVTEKGKDVELRCDPISGHTALYWYRQSLGQGLEFLIYFQGNSAPDKSGLPSDRFSAERTGGSVSTLTIQRTQQEDSAVYLCASSLWLAGAREKLFFGSGTQLSVL.

The chain joins TRBV7-6 to TRBJ2-5; no firm D call. There are 11 residues in the CDR3. V shed 5 bases and J shed 4 bases, with 5 bases lying between them. Germline V gives CDR1 SGHVS, CDR2 FNYEAQ. The CDR3 loop reads CASSPGETQYF. The CDR3 bases are TGTGCCAGCAGCCCCGGAGAGACCCAGTACTTC.

The rearrangement joins TRBV4-3 to TRBJ2-7, with 7 bases identical to TRBD1. Germline V gene sequence: CDR1 LGHNA, CDR2 YSLEER. The V segment lost 4 bases and the J segment 0 bases; nucleotides outside the gene matches: 3. The CDR3 length is 14 residues. The CDR3 DNA reads TGCGCCAGCAGCCTTCGGACAGGCTCCTACGAGCAGTACTTC. This gives the protein CASSLRTGSYEQYF.

The genes are TRBV4-2 and TRBJ2-7; D might be TRBD2 (6 bases). The CDR3 is 15 residues long. V gave up 4 bases and J gave up 6 bases, with 19 bases separating them. The germline V gene encodes CDR1 LGHNA and CDR2 YNFKEQ. The CDR3 sequence: CASSPTSIEVREQYF. The DNA for the CDR3 is TGTGCCAGCAGCCCGACTAGTATCGAGGTTCGCGAGCAGTACTTC.

This chain joins TRBV10-3 and TRBJ1-1; tentative D call: TRBD1 (5 bases). Deletions cut 3 bases from V and 0 bases from J, with 8 bases between. The CDR3 is made up of 14 amino acids. CDR1 is ENHRY, CDR2 SYGVKD, per germline. CDR3 residues: CAISDRDLNTEAFF. The CDR3 bases are TGTGCCATCAGTGACAGGGACTTGAACACTGAAGCTTTCTTT.

The chain carries TRBV25-1 and TRBJ2-5; 12 nucleotides match TRBD2. The trim removed 8 bases at V and 4 bases at J, leaving 2 bases unmatched. This CDR3 is 13 amino acids long. Germline V gene sequence: CDR1 MGHDK, CDR2 SYGVNS. In nucleotides, the CDR3 is TGTGCCAGCGGACTAGCGGGGTCAGAGACCCAGTACTTC. It translates to CASGLAGSETQYF.

This sequence joins TRBV7-2 and TRBJ1-3; D is perhaps TRBD1 (6 bases). Between the trimmed V and J ends, which lost 6 bases and 4 bases, there was a span of 16 bases. This CDR3 region has 15 residues. In germline, CDR1 is SGHTA, CDR2 FQGNSA. The CDR3 spells CASRRTVFPGNTIYF. The DNA of the CDR3 is TGTGCCAGCAGACGGACAGTCTTTCCCGGAAACACCATATATTTT. Drawing the rest from reference TRBV7-2 and TRBJ1-3, the complete variable domain is GAGVSQSPSNKVTEKGKDVELRCDPISGHTALYWYRQSLGQGLEFLIYFQGNSAPDKSGLPSDRFSAERTGGSVSTLTIQRTQQEDSAVYLCASRRTVFPGNTIYFGEGSWLTVV.

CDR3 amino acids: CASSPGQDNQPQHF. CDR3 in DNA: TGCGCCAGCAGCCCCGGACAAGACAATCAGCCCCAGCATTTT. The rearrangement links TRBV5-1 to TRBJ1-5, with D perhaps TRBD1 (5 bases). V was trimmed by 4 bases and J by 3 bases, leaving 11 bases between them. This CDR3 has 14 amino acids. Germline CDR1 reads SGHRS; CDR2 reads YFSETQ.

Details on this clone: Relative to the germline gene, one junction end is altered; a read error may explain this. The rearrangement links TRBV5-5 to TRBJ1-4; 7 nucleotides align to TRBD1. The CDR3 runs to 17 residues. In germline, CDR1 is SGHKS, CDR2 YYEKEE (reference sequence). CDR3 loop: CASSRLIGRGPNEKLFF. CDR3 in DNA: TGCGCCAGCAGCCGACTGATAGGAAGGGGGCCTAATGAAAAACTGTTTTTT.

This chain joins TRBV28 and TRBJ1-1, with TRBD1 identical over 9 bases. V trimming: 6 bases; J trimming: 6 bases; junction bases outside the gene matches: 8. Germline assignment: CDR1 MDHEN and CDR2 SYDVKM. The CDR3 consists of 14 residues. In DNA form, the CDR3 reads TGTGCCAGCAGGGGTACAGGGGGCAAGTCTGAAGCTTTCTTT. Translation gives CASRGTGGKSEAFF.